This TCR beta chain was observed in a study of T cell responses to AZD1222 COVID-19 vaccine. General observations from the study: There were repertoire samples only from the period after the peak T cell response. Donors were mostly white British, more females; clonal diversity possibly underestimated.

A note on this clone: The antigen is not known.

The CDR3 runs to 16 residues. Germline loops: CDR1 ENHRY, CDR2 SYGVKD. Trimming shortened V by 3 bases and J by 1 base, and 15 bases separated the two germline ends. Generated by immunoSEQ multiplex PCR, the TCRdb table keeps only in-frame clones and is missing some. This table holds some 120,000 clones, about 88% found once. This receptor was taken from an adult in good health. This specimen was peripheral blood, taken on day 0 of AZD1222 vaccination. The rearrangement uses TRBV10-3 and TRBJ1-1; no reliable D call. For the CDR3, the DNA is TGTGCCATCAGTGAACCCTCGTGGGCCGGGAACACTGAAGCTTTCTTT. Protein sequence: CAISEPSWAGNTEAFF.